Listed here are 3 T cell receptor beta chains from one sample, sequenced in a study of blood T cell repertoires in COVID-19. TCRdb's table, derived via immunoSEQ multiplex PCR, lists solely in-frame clones and lacks some. The sample records some 99,000 clones, around 89% being singletons. Sequencing was performed on peripheral blood. The receptor source for this set is a human donor in a cohort sampled during active COVID-19.

The J gene is TRBJ2-7, the V gene TRBV5-4; TRBD2 agrees at 12 bases. Germline V gene sequence: CDR1 SGHNT, CDR2 YYREEE (reference sequence). V was pared by 3 bases and J by 6 bases, with 10 bases of the junction left unmatched. This CDR3 comprises 16 residues. CDR3 sequence reads: CASSSLAGGQRVEQYF. The CDR3 nucleotides are TGTGCCAGCAGCTCCCTAGCGGGGGGGCAAAGGGTCGAGCAGTACTTC.

This chain uses TRBV4-1 with TRBJ2-1; D not certain. The CDR3 covers 16 residues. Germline V gene sequence: CDR1 MGHRA, CDR2 YSYEKL. Trimming removed 0 bases from V and 0 bases from J, with 9 bases in between. The chain's CDR3 is CASSQDESGSYNEQFF. CDR3 sequence (DNA): TGCGCCAGCAGCCAAGATGAGTCGGGCTCCTACAATGAGCAGTTCTTC.

V gene TRBV21-1 combines with J gene TRBJ2-7; TRBD2, the table's D call, was not compared with the DNA. TRBV21-1 is recorded as a pseudogene. The CDR3 is made up of 17 amino acids. In nucleotides, the CDR3 is TGTGCCAGCAGCCCACAGGGACTAGCGGGGGGGGTAAACGAGCAGTACTTC. It specifies CASSPQGLAGGVNEQYF.